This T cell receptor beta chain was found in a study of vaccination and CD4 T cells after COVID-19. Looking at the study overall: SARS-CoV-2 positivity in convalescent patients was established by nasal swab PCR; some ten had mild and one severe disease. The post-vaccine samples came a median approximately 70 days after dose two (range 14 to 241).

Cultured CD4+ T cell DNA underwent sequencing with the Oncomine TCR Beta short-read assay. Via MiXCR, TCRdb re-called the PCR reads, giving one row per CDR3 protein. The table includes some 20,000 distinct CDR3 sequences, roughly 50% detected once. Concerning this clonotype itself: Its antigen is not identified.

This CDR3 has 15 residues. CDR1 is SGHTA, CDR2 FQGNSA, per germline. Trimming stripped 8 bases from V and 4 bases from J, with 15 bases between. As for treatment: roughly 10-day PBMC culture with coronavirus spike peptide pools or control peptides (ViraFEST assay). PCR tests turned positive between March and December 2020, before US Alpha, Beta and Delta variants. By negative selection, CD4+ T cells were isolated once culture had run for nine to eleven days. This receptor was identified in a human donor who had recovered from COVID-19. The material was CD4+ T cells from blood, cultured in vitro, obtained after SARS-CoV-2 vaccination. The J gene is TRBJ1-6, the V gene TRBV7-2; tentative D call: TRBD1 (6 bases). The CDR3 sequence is CASGLQGVYNSPLHF. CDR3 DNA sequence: TGTGCCAGCGGCCTACAGGGAGTATATAATTCACCCCTCCACTTT.